This T cell receptor beta chain was retrieved from a study of blood T cell repertoires in COVID-19. Study-level information: There were acute and convalescent COVID-19 samples, and they came from the United States, Italy and Spain. Sources were T cells, B-cell-depleted T cells, or PBMCs; the material itself was cDNA or gDNA.

Germline CDR1 and CDR2: MDHEN and SYDVKM. V lost 1 base to trimming and J lost 4 bases; unmatched junction nucleotides: 1. CDR3 length: 14 residues. This table comes from immunoSEQ multiplex PCR, and its TCRdb copy is limited to in-frame clones, with some not included. The profile shows around 240,000 clones, around four fifths of them singletons. Sequencing was done on a sample of peripheral blood. The rearrangement uses TRBV28 and TRBJ2-5, with 9 nucleotides matching TRBD1. The source of this sequence is a woman of 80 years or more with acute or convalescent COVID-19. The CDR3 loop is CASSLLQGAETQYF. The DNA of the CDR3 is TGTGCCAGCAGTTTATTACAGGGGGCAGAGACCCAGTACTTC.